Following are 25 T cell receptor beta chains from one sample sequenced in a study of blood T cell repertoires in COVID-19 (dated by TCRdb to the early 2020s). Library prep was done by the immunoSEQ multiplex PCR assay. The table comes from immuneACCESS by way of TCRdb, which keeps in-frame sequences with V and J called. Part of the clones is missing from these tables; in studies checked, under half for an unresolved V gene and the rest for unknown reasons. The sample table shows roughly 200,000 clones, and around 83% are seen once. Jointly, the top ten make up roughly 8.7% of the sample. Specimen: peripheral blood. The receptors were sampled from a man aged 40-49 years with active or convalescent COVID-19.

The chain recombines TRBV27 with TRBJ2-1; D unclear. Germline V gene lookup returns CDR1 MNHEY and CDR2 SMNVEV (reference sequence). This CDR3 contains 15 residues. Deletions cut 6 bases from V and 0 bases from J, with 12 bases between. In nucleotides, the CDR3 is TGTGCCAGCAGGTACTACGATAGCTCCTACAATGAGCAGTTCTTC. This gives the protein CASRYYDSSYNEQFF.

This clone came up once. The chain couples TRBV6-2 or TRBV6-3 to TRBJ1-2, with D possibly being TRBD1 (5 bases). Germline values: CDR1 MNHEY, CDR2 SVGEGT. The CDR3 spans 15 residues. The ends were cut back, 6 bases at V and 4 bases at J, with 18 bases in the middle. CDR3 DNA sequence: TGTGCCAGCAGCGATGAACCATCAGGGATCTATGGCTACACCTTC. Its translation: CASSDEPSGIYGYTF.

This chain uses TRBV5-1 with TRBJ2-1, with 10 bases identical to TRBD2. V lost 5 bases and J lost 8; bases outside the gene matches: 7. Germline lookup yields CDR1 SGHRS and CDR2 YFSETQ. The CDR3 is made up of 14 amino acids. CDR3 coding DNA: TGCGCCAGCAGTCTCCTCACTAGCGGGGATGAGCAGTTCTTC. Protein: CASSLLTSGDEQFF.

The chain joins TRBV27 to TRBJ1-2, with TRBD1 matching 7 bases. From germline, CDR1 is MNHEY and CDR2 SMNVEV (reference sequence). Germline trimming cut 5 bases from V and 8 bases from J; bases unmatched to any gene: 14. This CDR3 is 15 amino acids long. The CDR3 reads CASSLTGTVGWGYTF. CDR3 DNA sequence: TGTGCCAGCAGTCTCACCGGGACAGTCGGTTGGGGCTACACCTTC.

Notes on this clone: Distinct nucleotide sequences in the sample also encode this CDR3. The V call is TRBV18, the J call TRBJ2-3; D perhaps matches TRBD1 (7 bases). The CDR3 loop spans 14 amino acids. V lost 6 bases and J 0 bases, leaving 10 bases between the germline ends. Germline V gene sequence: CDR1 KGHSH, CDR2 LQKENI. CDR3 amino acids: CASSAGGSTDTQYF. The CDR3 DNA is TGTGCCAGCTCGGCAGGGGGGAGCACAGATACGCAGTATTTT.

Only a few counts were recorded for this clone. The rearrangement links TRBV5-6 to TRBJ1-1; D may be TRBD1 (6 bases). The germline CDR1 and CDR2 sequences are SGHDT and YYEEEE. The CDR3 consists of 15 residues. The V and J ends lost 3 bases and 5 bases respectively, with 17 bases between them. Written as DNA, the CDR3 is TGTGCCAGCAGCTCAACAGGGAGGGGAGGAACTGAAGCTTTCTTT. This codes for CASSSTGRGGTEAFF.

The V and J genes are TRBV30 and TRBJ2-7; D unresolved. Germline-derived CDR1 and CDR2 are GTSNPN and SVGIG (reference sequence). The CDR3 length is 14 residues. The V end lost 3 bases, the J end lost 0 bases, and 12 bases lay between the germline ends. CDR3 residues: CAWRTSLLSYEQYF. DNA of the CDR3: TGTGCCTGGAGGACTTCTTTACTCTCCTACGAGCAGTACTTC.

V usage is TRBV7-9 and J usage is TRBJ2-7; 13 bases match TRBD2. Germline loops: CDR1 SEHNR, CDR2 FQNEAQ (reference sequence). The CDR3 covers 16 residues. V lost 6 bases and J lost 7; bases outside the gene matches: 12. The CDR3 nucleotides read TGTGCCAGCAGTCCCTCGACTAGCGGGGGGTTTAGGGAGCAGTACTTC. Translated: CASSPSTSGGFREQYF.

This clone showed up just once. This chain links TRBV6-2 or TRBV6-3 with TRBJ2-1; the D gene is possibly TRBD2 (6 bases). Trimming removed 4 bases at V and 3 bases at J, with 13 bases between. The CDR3 has 15 amino acids. CDR1 and CDR2 (germline): MNHEY, SVGEGT. The CDR3 sequence: CASSSPAGNYNEQFF. The CDR3 DNA is TGTGCCAGCAGTTCCCCGGCGGGGAACTACAATGAGCAGTTCTTC.

The V call is TRBV19, the J call TRBJ1-2, with D perhaps matching TRBD1 (6 bases). The V and J ends lost 4 bases and 0 bases respectively, with 12 bases between them. Looked up from germline, CDR1 is LNHDA and CDR2 is SQIVND (reference sequence). The CDR3 runs to 15 residues. The CDR3 region is CASSTWTASNYGYTF. The CDR3, as DNA: TGTGCCAGTAGTACCTGGACAGCGTCTAACTATGGCTACACCTTC.

V usage is TRBV6-1 and J usage is TRBJ2-7; possible D gene TRBD2, 5 bases. The CDR3 runs to 16 residues. Deletions cut 2 bases from V and 3 bases from J, with 17 bases between. CDR1 is MNHNS, CDR2 SASEGT, per germline. CDR3 sequence (DNA): TGTGCCAGCAGTGAAATGTTGGCTAGCTTGAACTACGAGCAGTACTTC. Translating gives CASSEMLASLNYEQYF.

This rearrangement joins TRBV10-3 to TRBJ1-2; no clear D gene. Trimming removed 2 bases from V and 5 bases from J, with 9 bases in between. This CDR3 region has 13 residues. Germline CDR1 reads ENHRY; CDR2 reads SYGVKD. The DNA for the CDR3 is TGTGCCATCAGTGAGCGGCAGGAATATGGCTACACCTTC. Translating it yields CAISERQEYGYTF.

The chain employs TRBV5-8 and TRBJ2-5, with TRBD2 matching 12 bases. CDR1 SGHTS and CDR2 YDEGEE come from the germline V gene. The V gene end was trimmed by 4 bases and the J gene end by 2 bases; junction bases not matched to a gene: 3. The CDR3 runs 15 residues. The DNA of the CDR3 is TGTGCCAGCAGCACCGGGACTAGCGGGCAAGAGACCCAGTACTTC. It yields the protein CASSTGTSGQETQYF.

V usage is TRBV2 and J usage is TRBJ1-6; D possibly corresponds to TRBD1 (5 bases). The CDR3 sequence is 15 residues long. The germline CDR1 and CDR2 sequences are SNHLY and FYNNEI. The V end was cut by 3 bases, the J end by 10 bases, with 16 bases between. CDR3 sequence (DNA): TGTGCCAGCAGTGAGGTCCAGGGATCCCGATCACCCCTCCACTTT. It codes for CASSEVQGSRSPLHF.

The table lists this clone with a few counts. The J gene is TRBJ1-1, the V gene TRBV30; 7 nucleotides match TRBD1. CDR1 GTSNPN and CDR2 SVGIG come from the germline V gene (reference sequence). The V and J ends lost 8 bases and 5 bases, in that order; junction bases with no gene match: 8. This CDR3 has 12 residues. This chain's CDR3 is CARDRTGTEAFF. The CDR3 DNA is TGTGCCCGGGACAGAACGGGGACTGAAGCTTTCTTT. The whole variable domain, filled in from reference TRBV30 and TRBJ1-1, reads SQTIHQWPATLVQPVGSPLSLECTVEGTSNPNLYWYRQAAGRGLQLLFYSVGIGQISSEVPQNLSASRPQDRQFILSSKKLLLSDSGFYLCARDRTGTEAFFGQGTRLTVV.

With respect to this clone: In the same sample, other DNA sequences code for this CDR3. The chain links TRBV12-3 or TRBV12-4 to TRBJ1-1; D gene uncertain. V was cut by 3 bases and J by 1 base, with 6 bases left in between. The CDR3 covers 13 residues. As DNA, the CDR3 is TGTGCCAGCAGTTTCACAGCGAACACTGAAGCTTTCTTT. The encoded protein is CASSFTANTEAFF.

This clone was observed a single time. J is TRBJ1-5 and V is TRBV6-5; possible D gene TRBD1, 6 bases. The CDR3 extends over 15 amino acids. In germline, CDR1 is MNHEY, CDR2 SVGAGI. The ends were cut back, 6 bases at V and 5 bases at J, with 17 bases in the middle. The CDR3 sequence is CASRRAGDAYQPQHF. As DNA, the CDR3 is TGTGCCAGCAGGCGAGCAGGGGACGCCTATCAGCCCCAGCATTTT.

This sequence joins TRBV5-1 and TRBJ2-1; D unresolved. CDR1 is SGHRS, CDR2 YFSETQ, per germline. The CDR3 runs to 13 residues. V was shortened by 4 bases and J by 8 bases, with 13 bases between the two germline ends. CDR3 in DNA: TGCGCCAGCAGCCCATATACCCGGGATGAGCAGTTCTTC. Residues: CASSPYTRDEQFF.

This clone has only a few counts. This chain joins TRBV2 and TRBJ1-5; 7 positions agree with TRBD1. This CDR3 has 13 amino acids. The germline gives CDR1 SNHLY, CDR2 FYNNEI. V trimming: 6 bases; J trimming: 6 bases; junction bases outside the gene matches: 5. CDR3 bases: TGTGCCAGCAGGACAGGGACGAGTCAGCCCCAGCATTTT. Amino acids: CASRTGTSQPQHF. Full variable domain (rest looked up from reference TRBV2 and TRBJ1-5): EPEVTQTPSHQVTQMGQEVILRCVPISNHLYFYWYRQILGQKVEFLVSFYNNEISEKSEIFDDQFSVERPDGSNFTLKIRSTKLEDSAMYFCASRTGTSQPQHFGDGTRLSIL.

This clone was detected only once. The gene calls are TRBV27 and TRBJ1-2; 8 nucleotides line up with TRBD1. The CDR3 length is 14 residues. Germline V gene data show CDR1 as MNHEY and CDR2 as SMNVEV (reference sequence). The V and J ends lost 5 bases and 8 bases, in that order; junction bases with no gene match: 10. CDR3 coding DNA: TGTGCCAGCAGTCACCTGACAGGGGCGGGGGGCTACACCTTC. This gives the protein CASSHLTGAGGYTF.

CDR3 amino acids: CASSSLAGESDTQYF. The DNA of the CDR3 is TGTGCCAGCAGTTCTCTAGCGGGAGAGTCAGATACGCAGTATTTT. The chain carries TRBV6-4 and TRBJ2-3; TRBD2 agrees at 10 bases. Losses at the gene ends were 5 bases for V and 4 bases for J; bases not matched to a gene: 6. The length of the CDR3 is 15 residues. Germline-derived CDR1 and CDR2 are MRHNA and SNTAGT.

In this sample, this clone turned up a few times. This chain joins TRBV5-1 and TRBJ1-4, with D unclear. This CDR3 is 15 amino acids long. Per the germline V gene, CDR1 is SGHRS and CDR2 is YFSETQ. Trimming pared 0 bases from V and 0 bases from J, leaving 6 bases between. CDR3 DNA sequence: TGCGCCAGCAGCTTGGACAGAGCAACTAATGAAAAACTGTTTTTT. This codes for CASSLDRATNEKLFF.

This clone occurred a few times. The chain carries TRBV7-3 and TRBJ1-1; D might be TRBD1 (6 bases). Trimming pared 4 bases from V and 1 base from J, leaving 10 bases between. The length of the CDR3 is 14 residues. Germline V gives CDR1 SGHTA, CDR2 FQGTGA. CDR3 amino acids: CASSYGQSNTEAFF. The CDR3 bases are TGTGCCAGCAGCTACGGACAGTCGAACACTGAAGCTTTCTTT.

The CDR3 region is CASSQNTGLVFGEKLFF. CDR3 bases: TGTGCCAGCAGCCAAAACACAGGGCTAGTATTTGGAGAAAAACTGTTTTTT. The chain joins TRBV4-2 to TRBJ1-4, with a possible D match to TRBD1 (6 bases). Trimming took 2 bases from V and 8 from J, leaving 21 bases between them. The CDR3 extends over 17 amino acids. The germline CDR1 and CDR2 sequences are LGHNA and YNFKEQ.

DNA for the CDR3: TGCGCCAGCAGCTTACGACAGGGGGAGGGAGAGACCCAGTACTTC. Translating it yields CASSLRQGEGETQYF. V is TRBV5-1 and J is TRBJ2-5, with 9 bases identical to TRBD1. This CDR3 comprises 15 residues. The trim removed 2 bases at V and 4 bases at J, leaving 6 bases unmatched. Germline-derived CDR1 and CDR2 are SGHRS and YFSETQ.